This TCR beta chain was identified during a study of T cells expressing NK-cell markers. General study findings and limits: Dominant NKG2C+ clonotypes were found to form about 1.0-7.5% of CD8+ T cells in over five donors. The leading position in the CD3+CD56-NKG2C+ fraction of several donors also went to these clonotypes.

TCRdb reprocessed the 5' RACE reads and stores each CDR3 protein as one record, lacking DNA. In all, the sample yields 300,000 to 500,000 distinct CDR3 sequences. Looked up from germline, CDR1 is MGHRA and CDR2 is YSYEKL. This CDR3 has 16 amino acids. As regards this clonotype: Its target is unknown.

Sequencing was performed on blood T cells: a sorted CD56 or NKG2C T cell subset, CD4+ or CD8+ T cells, or bulk PBMC T cells (not recorded which). The chain couples TRBV4-1 to TRBJ2-7; the D call from TCRdb, TRBD2, cannot be confirmed without DNA. The receptor comes from a woman aged 45-59 years in good health. CDR3 sequence reads: CASSQASGTPLYEQYF.